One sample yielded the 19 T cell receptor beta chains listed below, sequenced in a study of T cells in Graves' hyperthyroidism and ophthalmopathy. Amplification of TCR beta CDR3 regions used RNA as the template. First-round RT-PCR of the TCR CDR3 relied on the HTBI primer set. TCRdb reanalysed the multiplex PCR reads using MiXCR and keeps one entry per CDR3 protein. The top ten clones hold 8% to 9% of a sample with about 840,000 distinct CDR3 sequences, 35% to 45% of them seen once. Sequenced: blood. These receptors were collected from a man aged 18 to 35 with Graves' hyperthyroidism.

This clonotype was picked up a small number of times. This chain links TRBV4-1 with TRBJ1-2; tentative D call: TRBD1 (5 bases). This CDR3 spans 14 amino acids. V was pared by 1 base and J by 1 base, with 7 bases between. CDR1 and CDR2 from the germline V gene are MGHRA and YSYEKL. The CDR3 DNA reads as TGCGCCAGCAGCCAAGCCAGGGTTAACTATGGCTACACCTTC. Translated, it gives CASSQARVNYGYTF.

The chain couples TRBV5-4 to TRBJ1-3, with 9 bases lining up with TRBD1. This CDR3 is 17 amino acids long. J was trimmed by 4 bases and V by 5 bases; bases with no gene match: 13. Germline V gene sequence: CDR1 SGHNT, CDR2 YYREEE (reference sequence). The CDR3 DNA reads TGTGCCAGCAGTACCGGGACAGGGAGGCCGAGCGGAAACACCATATATTTT. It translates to CASSTGTGRPSGNTIYF. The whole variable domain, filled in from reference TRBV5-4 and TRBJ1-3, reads ETGVTQSPTHLIKTRGQQVTLRCSSQSGHNTVSWYQQALGQGPQFIFQYYREEENGRGNFPPRFSGLQFPNYSSELNVNALELDDSALYLCASSTGTGRPSGNTIYFGEGSWLTVV.

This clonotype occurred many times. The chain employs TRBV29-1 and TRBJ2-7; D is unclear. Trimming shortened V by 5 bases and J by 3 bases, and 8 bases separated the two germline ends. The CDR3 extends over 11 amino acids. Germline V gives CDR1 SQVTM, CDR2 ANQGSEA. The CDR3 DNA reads TGCAGCGTTAAAAGTTACTACGAGCAGTACTTC. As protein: CSVKSYYEQYF.

CDR3 DNA: TGTGCCAGCAGCTTATGGGGTGTCGCGAGGGCCGTGCAGTACTTC. This codes for CASSLWGVARAVQYF. The rearrangement uses TRBV7-8 and TRBJ2-7, with D possibly matching TRBD2 (5 bases). The CDR3 runs to 15 residues. Trimming stripped 2 bases from V and 9 bases from J, with 20 bases between. CDR1 is SGHVS and CDR2 is FQNEAQ in the germline V gene.

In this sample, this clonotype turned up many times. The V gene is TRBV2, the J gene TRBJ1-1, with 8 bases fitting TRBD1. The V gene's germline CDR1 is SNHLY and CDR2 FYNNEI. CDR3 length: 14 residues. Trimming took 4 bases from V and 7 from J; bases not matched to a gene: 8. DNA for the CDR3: TGTGCCAGCAGTGCAAACAGGGGGTCGAATGAAGCTTTCTTT. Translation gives CASSANRGSNEAFF.

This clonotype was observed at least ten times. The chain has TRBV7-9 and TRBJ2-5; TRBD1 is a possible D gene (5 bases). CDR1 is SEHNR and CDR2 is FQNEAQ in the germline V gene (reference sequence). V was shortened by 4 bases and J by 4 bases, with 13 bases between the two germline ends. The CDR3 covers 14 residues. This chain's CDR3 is CASSSYQGPETQYF. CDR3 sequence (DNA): TGTGCCAGCAGCTCCTACCAGGGTCCAGAGACCCAGTACTTC.

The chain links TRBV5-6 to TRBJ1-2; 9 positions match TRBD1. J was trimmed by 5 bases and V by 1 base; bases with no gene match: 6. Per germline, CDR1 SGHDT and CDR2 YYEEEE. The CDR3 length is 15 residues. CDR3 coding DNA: TGTGCCAGCAGCTTGTATACAGGGGGCGCGTATGGCTACACCTTC. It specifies CASSLYTGGAYGYTF.

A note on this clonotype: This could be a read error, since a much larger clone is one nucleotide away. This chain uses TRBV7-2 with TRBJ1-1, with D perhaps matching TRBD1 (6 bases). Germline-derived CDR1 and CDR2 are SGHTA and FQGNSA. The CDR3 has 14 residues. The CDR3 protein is CASGLWDTDTEAFF. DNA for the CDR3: TGTGCCAGCGGCTTATGGGACACAGACACTGAAGCTTTCTTT.

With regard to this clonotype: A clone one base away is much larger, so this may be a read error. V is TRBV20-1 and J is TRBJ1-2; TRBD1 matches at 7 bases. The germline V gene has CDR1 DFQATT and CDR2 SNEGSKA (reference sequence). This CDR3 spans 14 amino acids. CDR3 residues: CSASQGETYYGYAF. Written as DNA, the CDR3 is TGCAGTGCCAGCCAGGGGGAGACTTACTATGGCTACGCCTTC.

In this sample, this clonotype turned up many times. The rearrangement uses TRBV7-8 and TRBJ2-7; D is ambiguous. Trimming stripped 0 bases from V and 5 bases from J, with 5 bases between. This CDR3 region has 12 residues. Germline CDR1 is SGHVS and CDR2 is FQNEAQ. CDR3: CASSLARHEQYF. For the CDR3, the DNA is TGTGCCAGCAGCTTAGCGCGCCACGAGCAGTACTTC.

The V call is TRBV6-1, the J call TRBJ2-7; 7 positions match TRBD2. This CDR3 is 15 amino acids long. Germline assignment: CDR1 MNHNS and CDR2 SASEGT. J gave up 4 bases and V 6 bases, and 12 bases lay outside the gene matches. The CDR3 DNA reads TGTGCCAGCAGCCTTGGGGGGGTCGGAGTTTACGAGCAGTACTTC. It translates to CASSLGGVGVYEQYF.

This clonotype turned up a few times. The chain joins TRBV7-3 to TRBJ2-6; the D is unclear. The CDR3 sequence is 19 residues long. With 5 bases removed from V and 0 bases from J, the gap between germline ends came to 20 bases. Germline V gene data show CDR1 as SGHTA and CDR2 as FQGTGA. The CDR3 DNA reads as TGTGCCAGCAGCCAAGGTCGGTACCTTCAGGACTCTGGGGCCAACGTCCTGACTTTC. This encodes CASSQGRYLQDSGANVLTF.

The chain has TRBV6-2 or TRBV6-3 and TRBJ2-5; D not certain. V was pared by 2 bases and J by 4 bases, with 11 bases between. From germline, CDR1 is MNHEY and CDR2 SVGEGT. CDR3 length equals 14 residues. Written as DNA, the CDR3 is TGTGCCAGCAGTTACATTCGGATCCCAGAGACCCAGTACTTC. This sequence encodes CASSYIRIPETQYF.

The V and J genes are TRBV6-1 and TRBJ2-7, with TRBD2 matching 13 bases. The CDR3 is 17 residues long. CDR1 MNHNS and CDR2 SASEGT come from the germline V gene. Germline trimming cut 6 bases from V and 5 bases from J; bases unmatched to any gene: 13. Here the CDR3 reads CASSPPKGLAGDHEQYF. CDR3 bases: TGTGCCAGCAGCCCACCCAAAGGACTAGCGGGAGACCACGAGCAGTACTTC.

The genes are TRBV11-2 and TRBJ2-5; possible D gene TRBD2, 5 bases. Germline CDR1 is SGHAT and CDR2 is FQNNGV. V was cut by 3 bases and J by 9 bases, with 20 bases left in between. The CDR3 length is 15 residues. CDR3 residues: CASSLALGSNQPQYF. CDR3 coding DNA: TGTGCCAGCAGCTTGGCTCTAGGGAGCAATCAGCCCCAGTACTTC. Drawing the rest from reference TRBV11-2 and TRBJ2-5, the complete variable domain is EAGVAQSPRYKIIEKRQSVAFWCNPISGHATLYWYQQILGQGPKLLIQFQNNGVVDDSQLPKDRFSAERLKGVDSTLKIQPAKLEDSAVYLCASSLALGSNQPQYFGPGTRLLVL.

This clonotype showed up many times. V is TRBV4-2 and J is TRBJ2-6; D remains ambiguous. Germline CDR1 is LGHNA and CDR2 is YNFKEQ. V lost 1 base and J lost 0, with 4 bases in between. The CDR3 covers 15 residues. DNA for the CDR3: TGTGCCAGCAGCCAAGGTCGCTCTGGGGCCAACGTCCTGACTTTC. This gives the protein CASSQGRSGANVLTF.

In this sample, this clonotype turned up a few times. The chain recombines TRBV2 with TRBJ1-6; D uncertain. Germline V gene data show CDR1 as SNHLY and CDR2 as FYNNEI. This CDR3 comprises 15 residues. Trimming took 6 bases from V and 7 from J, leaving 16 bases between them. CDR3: CASRLPAVRNSPLHF. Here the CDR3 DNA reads TGTGCCAGCAGGCTCCCCGCGGTGCGGAATTCACCCCTCCACTTT.

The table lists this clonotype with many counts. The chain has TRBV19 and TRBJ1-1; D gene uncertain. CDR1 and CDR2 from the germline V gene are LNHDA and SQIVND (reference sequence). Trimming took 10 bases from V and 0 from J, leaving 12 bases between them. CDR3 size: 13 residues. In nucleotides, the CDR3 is TGTGCCACTACCGACCGTTTGAACACTGAAGCTTTCTTT. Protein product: CATTDRLNTEAFF.

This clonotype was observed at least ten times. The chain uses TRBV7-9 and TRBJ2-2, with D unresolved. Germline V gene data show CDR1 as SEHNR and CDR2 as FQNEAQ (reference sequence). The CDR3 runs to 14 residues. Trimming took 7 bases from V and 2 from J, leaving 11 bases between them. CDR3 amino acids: CASNEDTNTGELFF. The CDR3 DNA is TGTGCCAGCAACGAAGACACCAACACCGGGGAGCTGTTTTTT.